These T cell receptor beta chains were read from a single sample in a study of blood T cell repertoires in COVID-19. The protocol was immunoSEQ multiplex PCR, while the TCRdb copy is restricted to in-frame clones and leaves out a portion. This table has 150,000 to 250,000 clones, 94% appearing once. Sequencing was performed on peripheral blood. The source of these receptors is a man aged 30 to 45 with COVID-19, enrolled during active disease. CDR3s include the opening cysteine and the closing phenylalanine or tryptophan. Each record gives: V gene, clone size, D gene, J gene, CDR3 DNA, CDR3 protein. A D gene is named only where the DNA matches it firmly. Clone size, where shown, is once, few, many, or a class for clones that have expanded.

TRBV12-3/TRBV12-4	-	-	TRBJ1-1	TGTGCCAGCAGGGCGACAGACAAAGGCTACGCTTTCTTT	CASRATDKGYAFF
TRBV27	few	-	TRBJ1-1	TGTGCCAGCACCCCCGGACTGGGCACTGAAGCTTTCTTT	CASTPGLGTEAFF
TRBV19	-	-	TRBJ2-5	TGTGCCAGTAGTCTCGGCCACAGGGTAGGAGAGACCCAGTACTTC	CASSLGHRVGETQYF
TRBV10-2	-	TRBD2	TRBJ2-1	TGCGCCAGCAGTCGGACTAGCGGGATTTCTAGCTCCTACAATGAGCAGTTCTTC	CASSRTSGISSSYNEQFF
TRBV7-9	once	-	TRBJ2-1	TGTGCCAGCAGCGCCTCCGGGACACACCCTGATGAGCAGTTCTTC	CASSASGTHPDEQFF
TRBV5-6	-	TRBD1	TRBJ1-5	TGTGCCAGCAGCGCAGGACGGCGGGGCAGGGGGGTGCCCCAGCATTTT	CASSAGRRGRGVPQHF
TRBV5-6	-	TRBD1	TRBJ2-6	TGTGCCAGCAGTCACAGGGGGCTAGCTGGGGCCAACGTCCTGACTTTC	CASSHRGLAGANVLTF
TRBV11-2	-	-	TRBJ1-1	TGTGCCAGCAGCACGCGGACAGAGAACACTGAAGCTTTCTTT	CASSTRTENTEAFF
TRBV3-1/TRBV3-2	-	TRBD1	TRBJ1-1	TGTGCCAGCAGCGCGCTGGTGGGACAGGGGGGGAACACTGAAGCTTTCTTT	CASSALVGQGGNTEAFF
TRBV2	-	TRBD1	TRBJ2-7	TGTGCCAGCAGTCGGATTAGGGGGCACTACGAGCAGTACTTC	CASSRIRGHYEQYF
TRBV28	-	TRBD1	TRBJ1-1	TGTGCCAGCAGCCGCGGGACAGGGTCCCTCAACACTGAAGCTTTCTTT	CASSRGTGSLNTEAFF
TRBV11-1	-	-	TRBJ1-1	TGTGCCAGCAGCTTACATCAGTCGAACACTGAAGCTTTCTTT	CASSLHQSNTEAFF
TRBV7-3	once	TRBD2	TRBJ2-5	TGTGCCAGCAGCCAAAGGGCTAGCGGGGTGGGGACCCAGTACTTC	CASSQRASGVGTQYF
TRBV30	-	TRBD2	TRBJ2-3	TGTGCCTGGAGCCCAGCGGGGGGGCCCTCAGATACGCAGTATTTT	CAWSPAGGPSDTQYF
TRBV3-1/TRBV3-2	-	-	TRBJ2-5	TGTGCCAGCAGCCAAGATTGGCGGGGAGTTGAGACCCAGTACTTC	CASSQDWRGVETQYF
TRBV10-3	once	TRBD2	TRBJ2-3	TGTGCCATCAGGGGACTAGTCGGCCAAACTAGCACAGATACGCAGTATTTT	CAIRGLVGQTSTDTQYF
TRBV6-5	-	TRBD1	TRBJ1-5	TGTGCCAGCAGCAGGGGGGCAGCTAATCAGCCCCAGCATTTT	CASSRGAANQPQHF
TRBV27	-	-	TRBJ1-3	TGTGCCAGCAGTTTAGTGGGGCCTTTCTCTGGAAACACCATATATTTT	CASSLVGPFSGNTIYF
TRBV6-7	-	TRBD1	TRBJ1-2	TGTGCCAGCAGCCCGACAGGGGGTAACTATGGCTACACCTTC	CASSPTGGNYGYTF
TRBV4-1	-	-	TRBJ2-2	TGCGCCAGCAGCCAAGATCAGGAAGCGGCGAACACCGGGGAGCTGTTTTTT	CASSQDQEAANTGELFF
TRBV27	-	TRBD2	TRBJ2-4	TGTGCCAGCACTCGTCTAGCGGGGGGGCCCGGCATTCAGTACTTC	CASTRLAGGPGIQYF
TRBV19	-	TRBD1	TRBJ1-1	TGTGCCAGTAGTCAGGGGGGATTGAACACTGAAGCTTTCTTT	CASSQGGLNTEAFF
TRBV7-9	-	TRBD1	TRBJ2-1	TGTGCCAGCAGCTTAGCCTTACAGGGGAAGAATGAGCAGTTCTTC	CASSLALQGKNEQFF
TRBV19	-	-	TRBJ1-4	TGTGCCAGTAGTCCGTCGTTTAATGAAAAACTGTTTTTT	CASSPSFNEKLFF
TRBV7-9	-	-	TRBJ1-1	TGTGCCAGCAGCTTAGCACATGGAGACACTGAAGCTTTCTTT	CASSLAHGDTEAFF
TRBV9	-	TRBD2	TRBJ2-1	TGTGCCAGCAGCGTAAGCGGGGGGCTCTACAATGAGCAGTTCTTC	CASSVSGGLYNEQFF
TRBV7-9	-	TRBD1	TRBJ1-1	TGTGCCAGCAGCTTAGCAGGGGGCTCTGAAGCTTTCTTT	CASSLAGGSEAFF
TRBV18	-	TRBD2	TRBJ2-7	TGTGCCAGCTCAAACCAACTAGCGGGGTACGAGCAGTACTTC	CASSNQLAGYEQYF
TRBV9	-	-	TRBJ1-2	TGTGCCAGCAGCGAGGCGCAGGGTTTCCATAACTATGGCTACACCTTC	CASSEAQGFHNYGYTF
TRBV20-1	-	-	TRBJ2-1	TGCAGTGCTAGAGGTGCGTCCTCCCCTGTCTTC	CSARGASSPVF
TRBV2	few	TRBD1	TRBJ1-2	TGTGCCAGCTGTCTAGGGACAGGGAATGGCTACACCTTC	CASCLGTGNGYTF